This entry is about one T cell receptor (beta chain). V trimming: 4 bases; J trimming: 6 bases; junction bases outside the gene matches: 19. This CDR3 contains 18 residues. Germline loops: CDR1 SGHRS, CDR2 YFSETQ. This record belongs to a study of blood T cell repertoires in COVID-19. The overall study: Acute and convalescent COVID-19 specimens originated in the United States, Italy and Spain. From T cells, B-cell-depleted T cells, or PBMCs came the material, which was cDNA or gDNA.

This table comes from immunoSEQ multiplex PCR, and its TCRdb copy is limited to in-frame clones, with some not included. Of a few hundred thousand clones listed, roughly four fifths are singletons. Researchers sorted participants into cohorts using their self-reported clinical history. This receptor was obtained from a man younger than 40 with acute COVID-19. The sample comprised PBMCs or T cells enriched from blood (not recorded which). The chain has TRBV5-1 and TRBJ2-3; 8 bases are a match to TRBD2. This CDR3 reads CASSHGLAGGGSVDTQYF. As DNA, the CDR3 is TGCGCCAGCAGCCACGGTTTGGCGGGGGGAGGGTCGGTCGATACGCAGTATTTT.